The next 28 T cell receptor beta chains were all read from a single sample in a study of Ad26.COV2.S vaccination and SARS-CoV-2 variants. Method: immunoSEQ multiplex PCR; TCRdb's copy keeps in-frame clones and lacks some. Of 350,000 to 500,000 clones in the sample, 90% were seen once. Treatment specified: 15 to 20 received Ad26.COV2.S at low or high dose, single or two shots; 5 received placebo; per-sample allocation not given. Day 63 following the first vaccine or placebo injection was when the samples were taken. Sequences were derived from peripheral blood, sampled in a trial of Ad26.COV2.S vaccine versus placebo. The source of these receptors is a person between 18 and 65 years old who received the Ad26.COV2.S COVID-19 vaccine or a placebo.

In this sample, this clone turned up once. The chain uses TRBV7-9 and TRBJ1-2; 9 bases are a match to TRBD1. Germline assignment: CDR1 SEHNR and CDR2 FQNEAQ (reference sequence). CDR3 size: 16 residues. Trimming at V came to 6 bases and at J to 2 bases, leaving 10 bases not matched to a gene. CDR3 sequence (DNA): TGTGCCAGCAGTCCCCAGCAGGGACAGGGAAACTATGGCTACACCTTC. It is translated as CASSPQQGQGNYGYTF.

This chain links TRBV27 with TRBJ1-1; 7 bases agree with TRBD1. With V trimmed by 7 bases and J by 0 bases, 5 bases remained unmatched. The CDR3 totals 14 residues. Germline V gene lookup returns CDR1 MNHEY and CDR2 SMNVEV (reference sequence). The CDR3 reads CASMRTGLNTEAFF. The CDR3 coding sequence is TGTGCCAGCATGCGGACAGGACTGAACACTGAAGCTTTCTTT.

The chain uses TRBV28 and TRBJ1-2; D is unclear. V lost 2 bases, J lost 2 bases, and 6 bases lay in between. Germline CDR1 MDHEN, CDR2 SYDVKM. The CDR3 length is 13 residues. The CDR3 protein is CASSLHGNYGYTF. CDR3 nucleotide sequence: TGTGCCAGCAGTTTACACGGAAACTATGGCTACACCTTC.

This chain links TRBV5-1 with TRBJ2-7; TRBD2 matches 9 bases. The CDR3 extends over 15 amino acids. V was pared by 5 bases and J by 2 bases, with 8 bases of the junction left unmatched. Germline CDR1 is SGHRS and CDR2 is YFSETQ. The CDR3 reads CASRSGLAQAYEQYF. In nucleotides, the CDR3 is TGCGCCAGCAGAAGCGGACTAGCGCAAGCCTACGAGCAGTACTTC.

Here the CDR3 reads CASSTGESNEKLFF. As DNA, the CDR3 is TGTGCCAGTAGCACAGGGGAATCTAATGAAAAACTGTTTTTT. The V gene is TRBV19, the J gene TRBJ1-4; 7 bases fit TRBD1. After removal of 6 bases from V and 3 bases from J, the junction contained 4 bases not matched to a gene. Per the germline V gene, CDR1 is LNHDA and CDR2 is SQIVND (reference sequence). The CDR3 totals 14 residues.

This clone has a handful of counts. The CDR3 region has the DNA TGTGCCAGCAGGAGGGGGGGGCGCGGCACAGATACGCAGTATTTT. Translated, it gives CASRRGGRGTDTQYF. The rearrangement joins TRBV6-5 to TRBJ2-3; D possibly corresponds to TRBD2 (7 bases). The CDR3 is 15 residues long. The germline CDR1 and CDR2 sequences are MNHEY and SVGAGI. Trimming took 6 bases from V and 1 from J, leaving 14 bases between them.

The chain couples TRBV11-2 to TRBJ1-1; D may be TRBD1 (5 bases). CDR3 length equals 16 residues. Deletions cut 3 bases from V and 3 bases from J, with 17 bases between. Germline assignment: CDR1 SGHAT and CDR2 FQNNGV. The CDR3 DNA sequence: TGTGCCAGCAGCTTTTTGGGGCTCGGGGGGGACACTGAAGCTTTCTTT. Residues: CASSFLGLGGDTEAFF.

A remark on this clone: A read error may produce the germline difference seen at one junction end. The chain links TRBV7-7 to TRBJ2-3; 10 nucleotides agree with TRBD2. The V gene's germline CDR1 is SSHAT and CDR2 FNYEAQ (reference sequence). The CDR3 runs to 15 residues. The CDR3 protein is CASSATSGGTDTQYF. In DNA, the CDR3 is TGTGCTAGCAGCGCAACTAGCGGGGGCACAGATACGCAGTATTTT. Full variable domain (missing parts from reference TRBV7-7 and TRBJ2-3): GAGVSQSPRYKVTKRGQDVTLRCDPISSHATLYWYQQALGQGPEFLTYFNYEAQPDKSGLPSDRFSAERPEGSISTLTIQRTEQRDSAMYRCASSATSGGTDTQYFGPGTRLTVL.

The chain couples TRBV6-2 or TRBV6-3 to TRBJ2-7; D is uncertain. The germline V gene encodes CDR1 MNHEY and CDR2 SVGEGT. CDR3 length: 18 residues. V dropped 5 bases and J dropped 0 bases, with 23 bases sitting between them. CDR3 in DNA: TGTGCCAGCAGTAACGCCATCCCGGCCTCGCAACCCTCCTACGAGCAGTACTTC. Protein product: CASSNAIPASQPSYEQYF.

V gene TRBV24-1 combines with J gene TRBJ2-5, with D hard to call. This CDR3 has 14 amino acids. Germline V gene lookup returns CDR1 KGHDR and CDR2 SFDVKD. V lost 4 bases and J lost 7, with 15 bases in between. The CDR3 loop reads CATSDYTSTGTQYF. The CDR3 DNA sequence: TGTGCCACCAGTGACTATACATCGACGGGGACCCAGTACTTC.

V usage is TRBV5-4 and J usage is TRBJ1-1; D perhaps matches TRBD1 (6 bases). The CDR3 runs 15 residues. V dropped 4 bases and J dropped 2 bases, with 15 bases sitting between them. Germline CDR1 SGHNT, CDR2 YYREEE (reference sequence). CDR3 residues: CASSGATGHNTEAFF. The CDR3 DNA reads as TGTGCCAGCAGCGGGGCTACGGGACACAACACTGAAGCTTTCTTT. Drawing the rest from reference TRBV5-4 and TRBJ1-1, the complete variable domain is ETGVTQSPTHLIKTRGQQVTLRCSSQSGHNTVSWYQQALGQGPQFIFQYYREEENGRGNFPPRFSGLQFPNYSSELNVNALELDDSALYLCASSGATGHNTEAFFGQGTRLTVV.

The genes are TRBV9 and TRBJ1-1; D not certain. V shed 3 bases and J shed 0 bases, with 9 bases lying between them. Germline V gene sequence: CDR1 SGDLS, CDR2 YYNGEE. The CDR3 spans 14 residues. CDR3 region: CASSEREMNTEAFF. CDR3 nucleotide sequence: TGTGCCAGCAGCGAGAGGGAAATGAACACTGAAGCTTTCTTT.

V is TRBV6-2 or TRBV6-3 and J is TRBJ2-2; D possibly corresponds to TRBD2 (5 bases). The CDR3 contains 18 residues. V lost 5 bases to trimming and J lost 4 bases, with 23 bases between them. Germline-derived CDR1 and CDR2 are MNHEY and SVGEGT. CDR3 nucleotides: TGTGCCAGCAGTGCCTCTTGGGGAATTCTCCGGGGCACCGGGGAGCTGTTTTTT. Encoded protein: CASSASWGILRGTGELFF.

This clone has a single count. The chain has TRBV10-3 and TRBJ1-1; D not resolved. V lost 10 bases, J lost 1 base, and 10 bases lay in between. The CDR3 spans 12 residues. Germline V gene data show CDR1 as ENHRY and CDR2 as SYGVKD. The CDR3 reads CATESSNTEAFF. Written as DNA, the CDR3 is TGTGCCACCGAGAGTTCGAACACTGAAGCTTTCTTT.

This clone was observed once. The V gene is TRBV2, the J gene TRBJ2-7; possible D gene TRBD2, 5 bases. CDR1 and CDR2 (germline): SNHLY, FYNNEI. The V and J ends lost 11 bases and 7 bases respectively, with 18 bases between them. This CDR3 spans 12 amino acids. In nucleotides, the CDR3 is TGTGCCGGGAAGGGCAGGCCGGGGGAGCAGTACTTC. Translated, it gives CAGKGRPGEQYF.

About this clone itself: Distinct nucleotide sequences in the sample also encode this CDR3. The chain links TRBV28 to TRBJ1-4; perhaps TRBD1 as D (5 bases). The V gene lost 2 bases and the J gene lost 8 bases, with 12 bases spanning the gap. Per germline, CDR1 MDHEN and CDR2 SYDVKM. CDR3 length: 14 residues. The CDR3 loop is CASSLGGGEEKLFF. The CDR3 bases are TGTGCCAGCAGTTTAGGGGGGGGTGAGGAAAAACTGTTTTTT.

This clone appeared a single time. This sequence joins TRBV28 and TRBJ2-2; 8 positions match TRBD2. The J segment lost 6 bases and the V segment lost 7 bases, leaving 7 bases of the junction unmatched. Germline assignment: CDR1 MDHEN and CDR2 SYDVKM. CDR3 length: 14 amino acids. The CDR3 protein is CASIQAGVSGELFF. CDR3 DNA: TGTGCCAGCATTCAAGCGGGAGTGTCCGGGGAGCTGTTTTTT. Based on the CDR3 plus reference TRBV28 and TRBJ2-2, the full variable domain is DVKVTQSSRYLVKRTGEKVFLECVQDMDHENMFWYRQDPGLGLRLIYFSYDVKMKEKGDIPEGYSVSREKKERFSLILESASTNQTSMYLCASIQAGVSGELFFGEGSRLTVL.

This clone turned up a few times. The rearrangement joins TRBV21-1 to TRBJ2-1; the table gives TRBD2 as D, unverified against the DNA. TRBV21-1 is labeled a pseudogene. The CDR3 is 14 amino acids. The CDR3 nucleotides read TGTGCCAGCAGACTAGCGGGAGGGTTTCATGAGCAGTTCTTC. Amino acid sequence: CASRLAGGFHEQFF.

The chain carries TRBV5-1 and TRBJ2-3; 9 nucleotides align to TRBD1. CDR3 length: 15 residues. The trim removed 4 bases at V and 3 bases at J, leaving 6 bases unmatched. Germline CDR1 and CDR2: SGHRS and YFSETQ. The CDR3 DNA sequence: TGCGCCAGCAGCCCACAGGGGGCGTCGACAGATACGCAGTATTTT. Its translation is CASSPQGASTDTQYF.

The sample holds one count of this clone. The rearrangement joins TRBV7-2 to TRBJ2-3; D gene unclear. V was pared by 5 bases and J by 4 bases, with 13 bases between. Germline V CDR1 and CDR2: SGHTA, FQGNSA. CDR3 length: 14 residues. CDR3 loop: CASSPTTLPDTQYF. DNA of the CDR3: TGTGCCAGCAGCCCGACCACGCTCCCAGATACGCAGTATTTT.

The V and J genes are TRBV5-1 and TRBJ2-5, with D possibly called TRBD1 or TRBD2 (5 bases each). The CDR3 is made up of 15 amino acids. V shed 2 bases and J shed 2 bases, with 13 bases lying between them. CDR1 is SGHRS and CDR2 is YFSETQ in the germline V gene. Here the CDR3 DNA reads TGCGCCAGCAGCTTAACCCGGGACGGACAAGAGACCCAGTACTTC. Translating gives CASSLTRDGQETQYF.

The V and J genes are TRBV2 and TRBJ2-1, with unresolved D. Looked up from germline, CDR1 is SNHLY and CDR2 is FYNNEI. CDR3 length: 13 residues. V lost 5 bases and J lost 5, with 10 bases in between. The CDR3 spells CASSLRPDNEQFF. In DNA, the CDR3 is TGTGCCAGCAGTTTAAGACCAGACAATGAGCAGTTCTTC.

This clone was found a few times. The chain carries TRBV7-3 and TRBJ2-3, with D unresolved. The germline V gene has CDR1 SGHTA and CDR2 FQGTGA. This CDR3 has 14 amino acids. Trimming shortened V by 1 base and J by 4 bases, and 9 bases separated the two germline ends. The CDR3 nucleotides read TGTGCCAGCAGCTTAATGTCTTGGGCAGATACGCAGTATTTT. Amino acid sequence: CASSLMSWADTQYF.

This clone was found a few times. The V gene is TRBV7-3, the J gene TRBJ1-6; D is undetermined. The CDR3 runs 13 residues. V was cut by 3 bases and J by 8 bases, with 8 bases left in between. The V gene's germline CDR1 is SGHTA and CDR2 FQGTGA. The CDR3 sequence is CASSFDLDSPLHF. The CDR3 region has the DNA TGTGCCAGCAGCTTCGACCTAGATTCACCCCTCCACTTT.

The chain combines TRBV19 with TRBJ2-6, with 8 bases aligning to TRBD1. Per germline, CDR1 LNHDA and CDR2 SQIVND (reference sequence). Trimming took 7 bases from V and 3 from J; bases not matched to a gene: 11. This CDR3 spans 17 amino acids. The CDR3 coding sequence is TGTGCCAGTACCCATAGGACAGGGTTGGGTGGGGCCAACGTCCTGACTTTC. Amino acid sequence: CASTHRTGLGGANVLTF.

This clone was counted a single time. The genes are TRBV7-8 and TRBJ2-5; 7 bases match TRBD1. Germline CDR1 reads SGHVS; CDR2 reads FQNEAQ. V lost 1 base and J lost 2; bases outside the gene matches: 7. This CDR3 region has 16 residues. In nucleotides, the CDR3 is TGTGCCAGCAGCTTAGATATGACAGGGCGTCAAGAGACCCAGTACTTC. Residues: CASSLDMTGRQETQYF.

The genes are TRBV19 and TRBJ2-5; tentative D call: TRBD1 (5 bases). V was cut by 9 bases and J by 2 bases, with 13 bases left in between. CDR1 LNHDA and CDR2 SQIVND come from the germline V gene (reference sequence). This CDR3 is 13 amino acids long. The CDR3 is CASKAQGQETQYF. CDR3 coding DNA: TGTGCCAGCAAAGCTCAGGGTCAAGAGACCCAGTACTTC.

The chain links TRBV19 to TRBJ2-2; D gene ambiguous. The CDR3 sequence is 17 residues long. Looked up from germline, CDR1 is LNHDA and CDR2 is SQIVND (reference sequence). Between the trimmed V and J ends, which lost 5 bases and 1 base, there was a span of 17 bases. Written as DNA, the CDR3 is TGTGCCAGTAGTGGGTCCTCCAGGAGTCGGAACACCGGGGAGCTGTTTTTT. Amino acids: CASSGSSRSRNTGELFF.